A selection of T cell receptor beta chains follows, all from one sample in a study of cytomegalovirus exposure and HLA in healthy donors. Using immunoSEQ multiplex PCR, the repertoire was profiled, and TCRdb retains in-frame clones only, with some absent. The sample carries about 67,000 clones, 65% to 70% recorded once. The sequencing sample was made of PBMCs. The receptor set was obtained from a woman aged 30 to 39 in good health and CMV-seronegative. Both conserved end residues are part of each CDR3. A D gene is named only where the DNA matches it firmly. Clone sizes are given selectively: once, few, many, or a class where the clone is expanded.

V gene,J gene,D gene,clone size,CDR3 length,CDR3 protein,CDR3 DNA
TRBV2,TRBJ1-4,TRBD1,.,15,CASLYQGGFNEKLFF,TGTGCCAGCCTTTATCAGGGGGGCTTTAATGAAAAACTGTTTTTT
TRBV4-1,TRBJ2-7,TRBD2,.,15,CASRAGPTSEVGQYF,TGCGCCAGCAGAGCCGGACCTACTAGCGAGGTGGGGCAGTACTTC
TRBV4-1,TRBJ2-3,TRBD2,.,16,CASSLPLAGAGDTQYF,TGCGCCAGCAGCCTCCCCCTAGCGGGGGCCGGAGATACGCAGTATTTT
TRBV27,TRBJ2-6,.,.,15,CASSLNPKGANVLTF,TGTGCCAGCAGTTTAAACCCTAAAGGGGCCAACGTCCTGACTTTC
TRBV7-3,TRBJ1-1,.,.,14,CASSQEAGDTEAFF,TGTGCCAGCAGCCAAGAGGCAGGGGACACTGAAGCTTTCTTT
TRBV27,TRBJ2-1,TRBD2,few,16,CASTTRTSGGADEQFF,TGTGCCAGCACCACCAGGACTAGCGGGGGGGCTGATGAGCAGTTCTTC
TRBV6-5,TRBJ2-1,.,.,15,CASSWGHELYNEQFF,TGTGCCAGCAGTTGGGGGCACGAACTCTACAATGAGCAGTTCTTC
TRBV29-1,TRBJ2-7,.,.,13,CSVETDASYEQYF,TGCAGCGTTGAAACAGATGCCTCCTACGAGCAGTACTTC
TRBV19,TRBJ2-1,TRBD2,.,13,CASRRGLAGEQFF,TGTGCCAGTAGGCGGGGACTAGCGGGAGAGCAGTTCTTC
TRBV5-1,TRBJ2-3,TRBD2,few,16,CASSLVLAGARDTQYF,TGCGCCAGCAGCTTGGTACTAGCGGGGGCTCGAGATACGCAGTATTTT
TRBV7-8,TRBJ2-3,TRBD1,.,14,CASSLQGHTDTQYF,TGTGCCAGCAGTTTACAGGGGCACACAGATACGCAGTATTTT
TRBV11-3,TRBJ2-5,.,once,16,CASSFSIGGLQETQYF,TGTGCCAGCAGCTTTAGCATCGGCGGGCTACAAGAGACCCAGTACTTC
TRBV5-1,TRBJ2-2,.,.,15,CASSYRVFNTGELFF,TGTGCCAGCAGTTACCGGGTCTTCAACACCGGGGAGCTGTTTTTT
TRBV30,TRBJ1-4,TRBD1,.,17,CAWRAVDAGGSQEKLFF,TGTGCCTGGAGGGCAGTGGACGCAGGGGGTAGTCAAGAAAAACTGTTTTTT
TRBV19,TRBJ1-1,.,few,14,CASSIPVRGTEAFF,TGTGCCAGTAGTATCCCAGTTCGGGGCACTGAAGCTTTCTTT
TRBV5-5,TRBJ2-5,TRBD2,.,14,CASSQTSGAQTQYF,TGTGCCAGCAGCCAGACTAGCGGGGCACAGACCCAGTACTTC
TRBV10-3,TRBJ1-6,.,.,13,CAISEFVWEALHF,TGTGCCATCAGTGAGTTCGTCTGGGAGGCCCTCCACTTT
TRBV6-5,TRBJ1-6,.,.,12,CASGGDNSPLHF,TGTGCCAGCGGGGGGGATAATTCACCCCTCCACTTT
TRBV6-1,TRBJ1-5,TRBD1,few,14,CAPGDRESNQPQHF,TGTGCCCCCGGGGACAGAGAGAGCAATCAGCCCCAGCATTTT
TRBV4-1,TRBJ2-7,.,.,15,CASSQSGGAMVGQYF,TGCGCCAGCAGCCAATCCGGAGGGGCTATGGTTGGGCAGTACTTC
TRBV19,TRBJ1-5,.,once,13,CASSPDGDQPQHF,TGTGCCAGTAGCCCAGACGGGGATCAGCCCCAGCATTTT
TRBV29-1,TRBJ1-2,TRBD1,.,16,CSVPTGGDSDYDGYTF,TGCAGCGTTCCGACAGGGGGGGATTCGGATTACGATGGCTACACCTTC
TRBV18,TRBJ2-3,.,.,15,CASSPRTGSTDTQYF,TGTGCCAGCTCACCAAGGACGGGGAGCACAGATACGCAGTATTTT
TRBV18,TRBJ2-7,TRBD1,.,16,CASSPNPGQGAGEQYF,TGTGCCAGCTCACCGAATCCGGGACAGGGGGCAGGCGAGCAGTACTTC
TRBV7-8,TRBJ1-5,.,.,17,CASSLGSSRYSNQPQHF,TGTGCCAGCAGCTTAGGTAGCAGTCGGTATAGCAATCAGCCCCAGCATTTT
TRBV6-5,TRBJ2-7,.,.,13,CAHPGKDCYEQYF,TGTGCCCACCCGGGCAAGGACTGCTACGAGCAGTACTTC
TRBV9,TRBJ2-1,.,.,15,CASSPLRFSYNEQFF,TGTGCCAGCAGCCCTCTGAGGTTCTCCTACAATGAGCAGTTCTTC
TRBV19,TRBJ2-2,.,.,16,CASSIWAGENTGELFF,TGTGCCAGTAGTATATGGGCAGGGGAGAACACCGGGGAGCTGTTTTTT
TRBV28,TRBJ2-7,TRBD1,.,12,CASSWTGGGQYF,TGTGCCAGCAGTTGGACAGGGGGCGGGCAGTACTTC